These T cell receptor beta chains were read from a single sample in a study of identical twins. In TCRdb, the 5' RACE reads were re-called with MiXCR into one record per CDR3 protein. The sample holds 1.5 million to 2 million distinct CDR3 sequences, more than 30% seen once. Specimen: cord blood. The receptors here all came from a newborn girl in good health. Each CDR3 is given without its conserved first and last residue. Expanded clones get a size class; other rows say once, few or many, or leave the size out.

TRBJ2-7 | few | TRBV4-1 | 15 | ASSHPSGTGSSYEQY
TRBJ1-4 | few | TRBV10-3 | 13 | AISDSPATNEKLF
TRBJ2-1 | few | TRBV13 | 13 | ASKRAGGPLNEQF
. | few | TRBV30 | 10 | AWSVLWYEQY
TRBJ1-3 | few | TRBV5-1 | 11 | ASSADSGNTIY
. | . | TRBV4-2 | 18 | ASSQGQRTSGGHSYNEQY
TRBJ2-5 | . | TRBV6-2/TRBV6-3 | 11 | ASSQASSGEQY
TRBJ1-1 | . | TRBV7-9 | 12 | ASYQGNGNTEAF
TRBJ2-2 | few | TRBV4-1 | 13 | ASSQYQGNTGELF
TRBJ1-1 | . | TRBV19 | 12 | ASRGRALGTEAF
TRBJ2-7 | . | TRBV20-1 | 11 | SASKGANYEQY
TRBJ2-7 | many | TRBV29-1 | 11 | SVVVAFGGEQY
TRBJ2-3 | . | TRBV12-3/TRBV12-4 | 13 | ASSPHGGRSDTQY